Listed below are T cell receptor beta chains from one sample, sequenced in a study of blood T cell repertoires in COVID-19. The table came from immunoSEQ multiplex PCR; TCRdb's copy has only in-frame clones and leaves some out. The sample yields about 150,000 clones, around 86% seen once. Sequencing was performed on peripheral blood. The receptors stem from an older man who had recovered from COVID-19. Both conserved end residues are part of each CDR3. The D gene is left open where the match is weak. Not all rows give a size; the values are once, few, many and, for expanded clones, a class.

v_gene,d_gene,abundance,j_gene,CDR3nt,CDR3aa
TRBV7-8,-,-,TRBJ1-1,TGTGCCAGCAGCTTAGTGGCGGGTGAAGCTTTCTTT,CASSLVAGEAFF
TRBV6-1,TRBD1,few,TRBJ1-3,TGTGCCAGCAGTACGGACAGGCTTGGAAACACCATATATTTT,CASSTDRLGNTIYF
TRBV7-2,TRBD1,-,TRBJ1-4,TGTGCCAGCAGCCAGGGACAGGGGGGCGAAAAACTGTTTTTT,CASSQGQGGEKLFF
TRBV19,TRBD1,-,TRBJ2-1,TGTGCCAGTACCCTGGGACAGTTGAGCAATGAGCAGTTCTTC,CASTLGQLSNEQFF
TRBV7-8,TRBD1,-,TRBJ1-2,TGTGCCAGCAGCCGACAGGGGGACTCAGCTAACTATGGCTACACCTTC,CASSRQGDSANYGYTF
TRBV27,-,-,TRBJ2-2,TGTGCCAGCGCTGGCCAGGGTTTGGCCGGGGAGCTGTTTTTT,CASAGQGLAGELFF
TRBV27,TRBD1,-,TRBJ2-7,TGTGCCAGCAGTTTAGGGACAGGGTTTCACGAGCAGTACTTC,CASSLGTGFHEQYF
TRBV27,-,-,TRBJ2-2,TGTGCCAGCACCGGTGCGGGGAACACCGGGGAGCTGTTTTTT,CASTGAGNTGELFF
TRBV6-5,TRBD2,-,TRBJ2-1,TGTGCCAGCAGTTACCCCCTAGCGGGAAACTACAATGAGCAGTTCTTC,CASSYPLAGNYNEQFF
TRBV14,-,-,TRBJ2-1,TGTGCCAGCAGCCAATGGAGCCGTGCCGAGCAGTTCTTC,CASSQWSRAEQFF
TRBV28,-,-,TRBJ2-3,TGTGCCAGCAGTTTAAACGTCGGAGATACGCAGTATTTT,CASSLNVGDTQYF
TRBV7-2,-,-,TRBJ2-5,TGTGCCAGCAGCACGTCCCTTCAGGGGTCTGGGGAGACCCAGTACTTC,CASSTSLQGSGETQYF
TRBV6-5,TRBD1,-,TRBJ1-2,TGTGCCAGCAGCCAACAGGGGGCGCGGGGCTACACCTTC,CASSQQGARGYTF
TRBV19,TRBD1,few,TRBJ1-5,TGTGCCTCAGGACAGGGGGCTTGGCCCCAGCATTTT,CASGQGAWPQHF
TRBV28,-,-,TRBJ1-2,TGTGCCAGCAGTTCTTTCGCCGCTGATTCTTTGGGCGGCTACACCTTC,CASSSFAADSLGGYTF
TRBV2,TRBD1,once,TRBJ1-2,TGTGCCAGCCGAACCGAACAGGGGAACTATGGCTACACCTTC,CASRTEQGNYGYTF